This T cell receptor beta chain was identified during a study of cytomegalovirus exposure and HLA in healthy donors. Looking at the study overall: Earlier work reported 100 million to 130 million unique TCR beta sequences from about 179 million T cells. The study's findings and limits: Another analysis was done later, and it associated roughly 15,000 TCR beta sequences with HLA alleles at 0.05 false discovery rate. Among TCR sequences, most were rare, though some public TCRs appeared in many donors.

A single count supports this clone. What it recognizes is unknown. Sampled while nominally healthy, donors likely had unrecorded immune exposures. CDR3 length: 13 residues. Germline values: CDR1 GTSNPN, CDR2 SVGIG (reference sequence). V lost 8 bases and J 0 bases, leaving 12 bases between the germline ends. PCR amplification relied on 60 Vbeta primers (plus 13 Jbeta primers). Only in-frame clones appear in the TCRdb table, and some are missing; sequencing was by immunoSEQ multiplex PCR. The repertoire holds about 200,000 clones, with 75% to 90% as singletons. Sequencing was done on a sample of PBMCs. V gene TRBV30 combines with J gene TRBJ2-3; D is perhaps TRBD2 (5 bases). This TCR was recovered from a boy under 10 years old in good health and CMV-seronegative. The chain's CDR3 is CARGIKSTDTQYF. The DNA for the CDR3 is TGTGCCCGAGGGATAAAAAGCACAGATACGCAGTATTTT.